This TCR beta chain is drawn from a study of T cells after yellow fever vaccination. MiXCR, run by TCRdb on the 5' RACE reads, gives a single entry per CDR3 protein. The sample yields fewer than 450,000 distinct CDR3 sequences, more than 9% seen once. Germline CDR1 is MGHRA and CDR2 is YSYEKL. This CDR3 contains 13 residues. V lost 0 bases and J 6 bases, leaving 6 bases between the germline ends. This receptor was obtained from a man in his late teens or twenties who received the YFV17D yellow fever vaccine. Sequencing used PBMCs, obtained on the day of the first yellow fever vaccination. V usage is TRBV4-1 and J usage is TRBJ2-1; no firm D call. The CDR3 nucleotides are TGCGCCAGCAGCCAAGAGGGATCCAATGAGCAGTTCTTC. This codes for CASSQEGSNEQFF.